This is a list of T cell receptor beta chains from one sample in a study of cytomegalovirus exposure and HLA in healthy donors. Sequencing used immunoSEQ multiplex PCR; TCRdb keeps in-frame clones, though not all of them. The sample has about 160,000 clones; roughly four fifths are singletons. Sequenced input: PBMCs. These receptors were taken from a female donor in good health and CMV-seronegative. Each CDR3 is given with its conserved first and last residue. A D gene is named only where the DNA matches it firmly. Size tells how often a clone was seen (once, few, many) or the class of an expanded clone, and some rows leave it out.

d_gene: NA
j_gene: TRBJ2-7
v_gene: TRBV29-1
abundance: NA
CDR3nt: TGCAGCGTGGGGACACTTTACGAGCAGTACTTC
CDR3aa: CSVGTLYEQYF

d_gene: NA
j_gene: TRBJ1-2
v_gene: TRBV5-1
abundance: NA
CDR3nt: TGCGCCAGCAGCTTGGATCAGGGTCAGAGTGGCTACACCTTC
CDR3aa: CASSLDQGQSGYTF

d_gene: TRBD2
j_gene: TRBJ2-5
v_gene: TRBV15
abundance: NA
CDR3nt: TGTGCCACCACGGGGGGGGGCCAAGAGACCCAGTACTTC
CDR3aa: CATTGGGQETQYF

d_gene: TRBD2
j_gene: TRBJ2-7
v_gene: TRBV19
abundance: once
CDR3nt: TGTGCCAGTAGTACGACTAGCGGGGGGTGGTACGAGCAGTACTTC
CDR3aa: CASSTTSGGWYEQYF

d_gene: NA
j_gene: TRBJ1-1
v_gene: TRBV19
abundance: NA
CDR3nt: TGTGCCAGTAGTCGACAGTTGAACACTGAAGCTTTCTTT
CDR3aa: CASSRQLNTEAFF

d_gene: NA
j_gene: TRBJ2-7
v_gene: TRBV14
abundance: few
CDR3nt: TGTGCCAGCAGCCAGCGATATTACGAGCAGTACTTC
CDR3aa: CASSQRYYEQYF

d_gene: TRBD1
j_gene: TRBJ2-7
v_gene: TRBV30
abundance: NA
CDR3nt: TGTGCCTGGAGTGGTGCGACAGGGGACTTCACCTACGAGCAGTACTTC
CDR3aa: CAWSGATGDFTYEQYF

d_gene: TRBD1
j_gene: TRBJ2-7
v_gene: TRBV5-1
abundance: NA
CDR3nt: TGCGCCAGCAGCTTGGTAGGGGGCTGGAACGAGCAGTACTTC
CDR3aa: CASSLVGGWNEQYF

d_gene: NA
j_gene: TRBJ2-4
v_gene: TRBV5-1
abundance: NA
CDR3nt: TGCGCCAGCAGCTTGGATAAAGGCGGTGGGACTCTAGCCAAAAACATTCAGTACTTC
CDR3aa: CASSLDKGGGTLAKNIQYF

d_gene: NA
j_gene: TRBJ1-4
v_gene: TRBV2
abundance: NA
CDR3nt: TGTGCCAGCAGTAAAGGACAGAGTGGAAAACTGTTTTTT
CDR3aa: CASSKGQSGKLFF

d_gene: TRBD1
j_gene: TRBJ2-7
v_gene: TRBV2
abundance: NA
CDR3nt: TGTGCCAGCAGGAGACAGGGGAATTTGTACGAGCAGTACTTC
CDR3aa: CASRRQGNLYEQYF

d_gene: TRBD2
j_gene: TRBJ2-2
v_gene: TRBV4-1
abundance: NA
CDR3nt: TGCGCCAGCAGCCAAGAAGGACTAGCGGGAGATAACGGGGAGCTGTTTTTT
CDR3aa: CASSQEGLAGDNGELFF

d_gene: NA
j_gene: TRBJ1-4
v_gene: TRBV30
abundance: NA
CDR3nt: TGTGCCTGGAACCGGGGAACCAATGAAAAACTGTTTTTT
CDR3aa: CAWNRGTNEKLFF

d_gene: TRBD2
j_gene: TRBJ2-5
v_gene: TRBV9
abundance: NA
CDR3nt: TGTGCCAGCAGCGTAGATCCTAGCGGAGGCCAGGAGACCCAGTACTTC
CDR3aa: CASSVDPSGGQETQYF